Here is one T cell receptor (beta chain) with its context. The antigen is not known. In this CDR3 the conserved last residue, phenylalanine or tryptophan, is missing, so a read error is likely. It is unclear where the CDR3 begins or ends on the DNA, so no DNA is shown, and the CDR3 is as TCRdb lists it. The sample belongs to a study of CD8+CD57+ T cells in acquired aplastic anemia. About the research overall: Recorded DNA amounts for sorted CD4+ and CD8+ cells had an average of around 3.4 ug. Healthy donors gave some 10 million reads on average for CD4+ cells.

CDR3 and TCR beta VDJ profiling relied on a genomic DNA template. Each CDR3 protein is one row after TCRdb ran MiXCR on the reads. The sample lists some 410,000 distinct CDR3 sequences, 65% to 80% occurring once. Study observations and caveats: Researchers report that twenty-nine CD8+ CDR3 sequences appeared in both patients and controls.

A total of 13 residues make up the CDR3, ends included. Germline V gene sequence: CDR1 SGDLS, CDR2 YYNGEE. The source of this sequence is a human donor in good health, serving as a control. The specimen was sorted CD4+, CD8+, or CD8+CD57+ T cells (not recorded which) from PBMCs. This chain connects TRBV9 to TRBJ2-5; TRBD1 is the table's D call and was not checked against the DNA. The CDR3 reads CASSARDQHYGYI.